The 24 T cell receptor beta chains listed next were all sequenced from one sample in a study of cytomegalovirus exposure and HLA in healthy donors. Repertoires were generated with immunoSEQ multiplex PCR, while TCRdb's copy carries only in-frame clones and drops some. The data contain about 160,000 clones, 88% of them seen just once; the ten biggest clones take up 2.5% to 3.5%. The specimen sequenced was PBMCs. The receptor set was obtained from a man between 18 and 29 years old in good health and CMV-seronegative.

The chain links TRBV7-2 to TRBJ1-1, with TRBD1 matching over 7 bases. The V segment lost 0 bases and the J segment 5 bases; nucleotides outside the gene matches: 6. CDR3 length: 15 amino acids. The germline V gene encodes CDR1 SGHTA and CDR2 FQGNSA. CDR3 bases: TGTGCCAGCAGCTTAGCCCAAGGGGGCCAAACTGAAGCTTTCTTT. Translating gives CASSLAQGGQTEAFF.

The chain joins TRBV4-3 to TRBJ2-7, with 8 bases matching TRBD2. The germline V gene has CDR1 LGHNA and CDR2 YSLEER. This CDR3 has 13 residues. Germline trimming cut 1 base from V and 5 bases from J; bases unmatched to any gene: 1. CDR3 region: CASSQAGGDEQYF. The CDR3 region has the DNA TGCGCCAGCAGCCAAGCCGGGGGGGACGAGCAGTACTTC.

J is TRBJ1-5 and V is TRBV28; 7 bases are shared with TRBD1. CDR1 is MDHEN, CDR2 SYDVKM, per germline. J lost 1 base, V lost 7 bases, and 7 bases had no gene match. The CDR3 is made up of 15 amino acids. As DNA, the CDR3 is TGTGCCAGCACCGCGGAAGGGGGCAGCAATCAGCCCCAGCATTTT. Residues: CASTAEGGSNQPQHF.

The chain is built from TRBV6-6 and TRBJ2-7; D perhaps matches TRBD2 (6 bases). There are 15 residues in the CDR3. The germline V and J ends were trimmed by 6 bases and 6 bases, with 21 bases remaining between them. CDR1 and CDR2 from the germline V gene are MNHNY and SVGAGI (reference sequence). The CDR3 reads CASSRAIADPSEQYF. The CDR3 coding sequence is TGTGCCAGCAGCCGCGCAATAGCGGACCCTTCCGAGCAGTACTTC.

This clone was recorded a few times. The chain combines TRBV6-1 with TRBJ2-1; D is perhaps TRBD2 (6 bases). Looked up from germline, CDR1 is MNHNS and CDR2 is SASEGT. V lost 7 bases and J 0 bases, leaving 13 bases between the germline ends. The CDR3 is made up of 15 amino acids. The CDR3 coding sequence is TGTGCCAGCACCCCGCGGGACGGCTCCTACAATGAGCAGTTCTTC. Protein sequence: CASTPRDGSYNEQFF.

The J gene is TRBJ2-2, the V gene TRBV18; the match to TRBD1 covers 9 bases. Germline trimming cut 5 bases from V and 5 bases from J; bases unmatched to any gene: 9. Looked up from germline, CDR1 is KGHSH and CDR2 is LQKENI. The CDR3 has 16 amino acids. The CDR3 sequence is CASSDTGQGRTGELFF. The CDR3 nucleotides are TGTGCCAGCTCAGATACTGGACAGGGGAGGACCGGGGAGCTGTTTTTT. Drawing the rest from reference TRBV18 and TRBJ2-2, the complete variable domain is NAGVMQNPRHLVRRRGQEARLRCSPMKGHSHVYWYRQLPEEGLKFMVYLQKENIIDESGMPKERFSAEFPKEGPSILRIQQVVRGDSAAYFCASSDTGQGRTGELFFGEGSRLTVL.

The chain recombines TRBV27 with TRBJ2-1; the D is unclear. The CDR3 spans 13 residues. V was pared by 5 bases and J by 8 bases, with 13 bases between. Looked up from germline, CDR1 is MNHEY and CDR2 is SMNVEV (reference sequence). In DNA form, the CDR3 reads TGTGCCAGCAGTCCCTCCCCCACATATGAGCAGTTCTTC. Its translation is CASSPSPTYEQFF.

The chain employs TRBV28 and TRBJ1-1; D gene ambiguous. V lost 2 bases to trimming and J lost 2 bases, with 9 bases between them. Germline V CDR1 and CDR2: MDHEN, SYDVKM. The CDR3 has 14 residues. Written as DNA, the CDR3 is TGTGCCAGCAGTTTAGAATCAGTAAACACTGAAGCTTTCTTT. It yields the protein CASSLESVNTEAFF.

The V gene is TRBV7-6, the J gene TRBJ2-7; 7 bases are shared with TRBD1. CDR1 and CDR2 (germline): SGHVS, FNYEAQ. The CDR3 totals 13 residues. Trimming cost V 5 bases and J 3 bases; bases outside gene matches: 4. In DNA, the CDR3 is TGTGCCAGCAGCCGGGACAGAAACTACGAGCAGTACTTC. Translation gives CASSRDRNYEQYF. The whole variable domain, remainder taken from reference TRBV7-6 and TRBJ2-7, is GAGVSQSPRYKVTKRGQDVALRCDPISGHVSLYWYRQALGQGPEFLTYFNYEAQQDKSGLPNDRFSAERPEGSISTLTIQRTEQRDSAMYRCASSRDRNYEQYFGPGTRLTVT.

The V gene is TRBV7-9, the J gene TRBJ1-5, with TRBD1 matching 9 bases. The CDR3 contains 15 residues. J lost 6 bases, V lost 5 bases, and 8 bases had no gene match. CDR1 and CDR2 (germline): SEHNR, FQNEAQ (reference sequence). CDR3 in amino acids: CASSRGQGDVQPQHF. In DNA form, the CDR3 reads TGTGCCAGCAGCAGGGGACAGGGAGACGTTCAGCCCCAGCATTTT.

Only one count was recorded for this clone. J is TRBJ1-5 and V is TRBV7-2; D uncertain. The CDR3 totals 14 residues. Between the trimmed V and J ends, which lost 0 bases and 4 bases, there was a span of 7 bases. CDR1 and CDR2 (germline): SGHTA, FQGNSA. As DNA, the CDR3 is TGTGCCAGCAGCTTAGCACCGGTTAATCAGCCCCAGCATTTT. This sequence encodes CASSLAPVNQPQHF.

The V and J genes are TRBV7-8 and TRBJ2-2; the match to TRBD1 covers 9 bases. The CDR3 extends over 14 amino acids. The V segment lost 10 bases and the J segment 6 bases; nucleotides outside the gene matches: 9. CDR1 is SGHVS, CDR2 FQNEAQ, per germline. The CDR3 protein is CAKGQGVGAGELFF. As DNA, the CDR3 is TGTGCCAAGGGACAGGGTGTCGGGGCCGGGGAGCTGTTTTTT.

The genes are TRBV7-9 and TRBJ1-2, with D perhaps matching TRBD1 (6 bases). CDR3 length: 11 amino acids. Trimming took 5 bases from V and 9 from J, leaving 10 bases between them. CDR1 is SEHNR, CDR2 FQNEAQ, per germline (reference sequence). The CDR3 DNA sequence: TGTGCCAGCAGCCTAGACAGGAGCTACACCTTC. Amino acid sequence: CASSLDRSYTF.

The CDR3: CASSQDRASTYNEQFF. As DNA, the CDR3 is TGCGCCAGCAGCCAAGATCGCGCGTCTACGTACAATGAGCAGTTCTTC. The chain joins TRBV4-1 to TRBJ2-1; D is unclear. In germline, CDR1 is MGHRA, CDR2 YSYEKL. This CDR3 has 16 amino acids. V was shortened by 0 bases and J by 4 bases, with 13 bases between the two germline ends.

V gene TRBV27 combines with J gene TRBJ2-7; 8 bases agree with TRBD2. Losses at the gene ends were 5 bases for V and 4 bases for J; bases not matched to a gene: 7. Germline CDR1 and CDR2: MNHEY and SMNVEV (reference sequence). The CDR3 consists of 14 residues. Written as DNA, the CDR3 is TGTGCCAGCAGTCCCGCCGGGGGGGGGTACGAGCAGTACGTC. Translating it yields CASSPAGGGYEQYV.

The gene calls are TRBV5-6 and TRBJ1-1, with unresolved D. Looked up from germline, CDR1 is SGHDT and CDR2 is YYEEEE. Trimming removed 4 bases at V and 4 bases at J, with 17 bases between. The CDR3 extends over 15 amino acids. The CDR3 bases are TGTGCCAGCAGCCCTCAGGATGGGTTAATCACTGAAGCTTTCTTT. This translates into CASSPQDGLITEAFF.

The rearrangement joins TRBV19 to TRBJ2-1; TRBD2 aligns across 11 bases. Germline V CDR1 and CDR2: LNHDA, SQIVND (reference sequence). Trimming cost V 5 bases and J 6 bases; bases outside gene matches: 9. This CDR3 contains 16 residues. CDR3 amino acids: CASSLSTSGAINEQFF. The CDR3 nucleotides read TGTGCCAGTAGTCTATCGACTAGCGGGGCAATCAATGAGCAGTTCTTC.

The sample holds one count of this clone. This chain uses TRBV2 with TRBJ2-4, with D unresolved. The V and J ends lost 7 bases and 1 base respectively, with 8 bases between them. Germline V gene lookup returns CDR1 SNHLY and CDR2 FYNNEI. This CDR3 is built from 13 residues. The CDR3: CASMRHAKNIQYF. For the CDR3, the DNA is TGTGCCAGCATGCGACACGCCAAAAACATTCAGTACTTC.

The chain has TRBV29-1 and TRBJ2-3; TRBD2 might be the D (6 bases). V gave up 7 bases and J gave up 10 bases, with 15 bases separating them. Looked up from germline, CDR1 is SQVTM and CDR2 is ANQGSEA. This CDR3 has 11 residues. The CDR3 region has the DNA TGCAGCGGAAGGAGGGATCTCTCGCAGTATTTT. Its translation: CSGRRDLSQYF.

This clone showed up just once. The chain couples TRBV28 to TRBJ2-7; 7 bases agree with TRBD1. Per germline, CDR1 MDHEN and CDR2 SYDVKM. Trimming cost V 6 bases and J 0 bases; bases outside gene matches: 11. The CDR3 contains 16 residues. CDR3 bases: TGTGCCAGCAGGGCTGAACCGGGACAGTACTCCTACGAGCAGTACTTC. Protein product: CASRAEPGQYSYEQYF.

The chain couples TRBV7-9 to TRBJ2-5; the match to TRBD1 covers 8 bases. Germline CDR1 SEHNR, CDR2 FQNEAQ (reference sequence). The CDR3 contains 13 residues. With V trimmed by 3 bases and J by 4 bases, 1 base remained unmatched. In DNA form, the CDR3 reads TGTGCCAGCAGCTTCGGGACAGGAGAGACCCAGTACTTC. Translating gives CASSFGTGETQYF.

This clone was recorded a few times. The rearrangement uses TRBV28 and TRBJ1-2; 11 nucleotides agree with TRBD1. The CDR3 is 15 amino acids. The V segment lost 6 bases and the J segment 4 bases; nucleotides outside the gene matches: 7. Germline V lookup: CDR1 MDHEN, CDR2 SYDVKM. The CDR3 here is CASRDGQGALYGYTF. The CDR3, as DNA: TGTGCCAGCAGAGATGGACAGGGGGCCCTCTATGGCTACACCTTC.

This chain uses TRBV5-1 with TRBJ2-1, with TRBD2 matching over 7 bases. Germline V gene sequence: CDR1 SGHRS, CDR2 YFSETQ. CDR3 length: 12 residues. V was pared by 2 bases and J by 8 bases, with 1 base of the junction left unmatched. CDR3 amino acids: CASSLSGDEQFF. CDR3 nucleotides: TGCGCCAGCAGCTTAAGCGGGGATGAGCAGTTCTTC.

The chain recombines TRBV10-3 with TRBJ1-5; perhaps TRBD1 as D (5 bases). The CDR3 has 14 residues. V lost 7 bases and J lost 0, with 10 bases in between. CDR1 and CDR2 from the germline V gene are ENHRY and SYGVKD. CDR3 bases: TGTGCCATCAAGGGCGACAGTAGCAATCAGCCCCAGCATTTT. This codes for CAIKGDSSNQPQHF.